This is a list of T cell receptor beta chains from one sample in a study of regulatory T cells in long-lasting Graves disease. From the multiplex PCR reads, TCRdb called clonotypes with MiXCR, one entry per CDR3 protein. The table records about 540,000 distinct CDR3 sequences, roughly 13% of them present only once. The same data also contributed to another study, on T cells in Graves' hyperthyroidism and ophthalmopathy.

Sequences were derived from peripheral blood mononuclear cells (PBMCs), sampled at new diagnosis, from a patient treated with antithyroid drugs. The receptors shown here come from a man aged 30 to 39 with Graves disease. The CDR3 runs from the conserved cysteine through the conserved F or W. Each record gives: J gene, clone size, D gene, V gene, CDR3 DNA, CDR3 protein. A D gene is named only where the DNA matches it firmly. Clone size is not always given. Where it is, it says once, few, many or a class for expanded clones.

>TRBJ2-2|many|TRBD2|TRBV11-2
TGTGCCAGCAGCTTGAGCGGGAGCGTACTCACCGGGGAGCTGTTTTTT
CASSLSGSVLTGELFF
>TRBJ1-1|many|.|TRBV9
TGTGCCAGCAGCGTAGAGGTAATGAACACTGAAGCTTTCTTT
CASSVEVMNTEAFF
>TRBJ1-2|many|TRBD1|TRBV28
TGTGCCAGCAGTTGGATCCGGGACAGTTACAATGGCTACACCTTC
CASSWIRDSYNGYTF
>TRBJ2-2|.|.|TRBV10-1
TGCGCCAGCGCACGAGGGGGAGCGAACACCGGGGAGCTGTTTTTT
CASARGGANTGELFF
>TRBJ2-7|.|.|TRBV4-1
TGCGCCAGCAGCCAACCGACAGGCGGAGGCGAGCAGTACTTC
CASSQPTGGGEQYF
>TRBJ1-2|many|.|TRBV29-1
TGCAGCGTTGAACAATCAAACTATGGCTACACCTTC
CSVEQSNYGYTF
>TRBJ1-1|few|.|TRBV6-2/TRBV6-3
TGTGCCAGCAGTTACGGGGGGCGCAAGCATCGGGCTTTCTTT
CASSYGGRKHRAFF
>TRBJ2-7|many|.|TRBV10-3
TGTGCCATCAGTGAGTCGAGGGTAGCGAGGGCTCGTCTATCGGGAGAGCAGTACTTC
CAISESRVARARLSGEQYF
>TRBJ2-7|many|TRBD2|TRBV10-3
TGTGCCATCAGTGACCCGACTAGCGGGCGCCCCTACGAGCAGTACTTC
CAISDPTSGRPYEQYF
>TRBJ2-7|once|TRBD1|TRBV25-1
TGTGCCAGCAGTGAAGTGGACAGGACCTACGAGCAGTACTTC
CASSEVDRTYEQYF
>TRBJ2-1|.|.|TRBV5-1
TGCGCCAGCAGACTTGGGCGGGCCCCAGGGGAGCAGTTCTTC
CASRLGRAPGEQFF
>TRBJ2-2|many|.|TRBV12-3/TRBV12-4
TGTGCCAGCGGCAAACACGGGGAGCTGTTTTTT
CASGKHGELFF
>TRBJ2-1|few|.|TRBV7-2
TGTGCCAGCAGCCCAAGGGTAGATAATGAGCAGTTCTTC
CASSPRVDNEQFF
>TRBJ2-7|many|.|TRBV6-2/TRBV6-3
TGTGCCAGCAGGGCCCACGGTTTGTACTACGAGCAGTACTTC
CASRAHGLYYEQYF
>TRBJ2-1|few|TRBD2|TRBV11-2
TGTGCCAGCAGCTTTTATCTAAGGTCGGCTAGCGGGAGCGGTTGGGGTGAGCAGTTCTTC
CASSFYLRSASGSGWGEQFF
>TRBJ2-7|.|TRBD2|TRBV20-1
TGCAGTGCTCCCCCCACCGGGCTAGCGGGAAGCGGGGAGCAGTACTTC
CSAPPTGLAGSGEQYF
>TRBJ2-1|many|.|TRBV20-1
TGCAGTGCTAGAGACTACAATGAGCAGTTCTTC
CSARDYNEQFF
>TRBJ2-7|many|TRBD1|TRBV10-3
TGTGCCATCAGAACCGGGACAGGGGACCACGAGCAGTACTTC
CAIRTGTGDHEQYF
>TRBJ2-5|many|TRBD2|TRBV20-1
TGCAGTGCTAGCGGACTAGCGGAAGAGACCCAGTACTTC
CSASGLAEETQYF
>TRBJ2-5|many|.|TRBV6-2/TRBV6-3
TGTGCCAGCAGTTACTCGGAAGAGACCCAGTACTTC
CASSYSEETQYF
>TRBJ2-1|many|.|TRBV27
TGTGCCAGCAGTTTTCTAGGCCTGAATGAGCAGTTCTTC
CASSFLGLNEQFF
>TRBJ1-6|few|.|TRBV4-1
TGCGCCAGCAGCCAAGATCCAGGGCCACCCCTCCACTTT
CASSQDPGPPLHF
>TRBJ2-7|few|.|TRBV20-1
TGCAGTGCTAGACATGGCCGGGGGATAGACGAGCAGTACTTC
CSARHGRGIDEQYF
>TRBJ1-3|.|TRBD1|TRBV20-1
TGCAGTGCAAGGACAGGGGGAAACACCATATATTTT
CSARTGGNTIYF
>TRBJ2-7|.|.|TRBV7-9
TGTGCCAGCAGCCAGACGGACGGCTACGAGCAGTACTTC
CASSQTDGYEQYF
>TRBJ1-6|few|.|TRBV5-1
TGCGCCAGCAGCTTGTTGGGGACGAATTCACCCCTCCACTTT
CASSLLGTNSPLHF
>TRBJ2-7|.|.|TRBV5-8
TGTGCCAGCAGCTTCGGCAGTCCCTACGAGCAGTACTTC
CASSFGSPYEQYF
>TRBJ1-4|many|.|TRBV10-3
TGTGCCATCAGTGAGTCTGATCGGGTAGATGGTGAAAAACTGTTTTTT
CAISESDRVDGEKLFF
>TRBJ2-3|few|.|TRBV14
TGTGCCAGCAGCCCAGGAGTCCAGCAGTATTTT
CASSPGVQQYF
>TRBJ2-7|many|.|TRBV20-1
TGCAGTGCTAGAGATTGGCGAGGCTCCTACGAGCAGTACTTC
CSARDWRGSYEQYF
>TRBJ1-3|.|.|TRBV4-2
TGTGCCAGCAGCCAAGAGCTCAGGGCAGGAGGAAACACCATATATTTT
CASSQELRAGGNTIYF
>TRBJ2-7|few|.|TRBV6-1
TGTGCCAGCACCGGAACAGGGGCGGGGGAGCAGTACTTC
CASTGTGAGEQYF
>TRBJ2-1|.|.|TRBV6-1
TGTGCCAGCACCCCAAGTCCGGAGTACAATGAGCAGTTCTTC
CASTPSPEYNEQFF
>TRBJ2-7|few|.|TRBV4-1
TGCGCCAGCAGCCAAGGACATCCCTACGAGCAGTACTTC
CASSQGHPYEQYF
>TRBJ1-4|many|TRBD1|TRBV27
TGTGCCAGCAGTTTAACAGGGGGAGGTGAAAAACTGTTTTTT
CASSLTGGGEKLFF
>TRBJ2-7|many|TRBD2|TRBV20-1
TGCAGTGCCTACCCCGGACTAGCGGGCTTCGCCTACGAGCAGTACTTC
CSAYPGLAGFAYEQYF
>TRBJ2-7|many|TRBD1|TRBV7-2
TGTGCCAGCAGCTTCGACAGGGGTTCCTACGAGCAGTACTTC
CASSFDRGSYEQYF
>TRBJ2-2|.|.|TRBV20-1
TGCAGTGCCCCTAGGGGGGGCACCGGGGAGCTGTTTTTT
CSAPRGGTGELFF
>TRBJ2-1|.|.|TRBV20-1
TGCAGTGCTAGACCATTCCGGGCGACCCGCTACAATGAGCAGTTCTTC
CSARPFRATRYNEQFF
>TRBJ1-4|many|.|TRBV2
TGTGCCAGCAGTGTGCAGGGAGGTAATGAAAAACTGTTTTTT
CASSVQGGNEKLFF
>TRBJ1-6|few|.|TRBV18
TGTGCCAGCCCACCTTCCTCTGATAATTCACCCCTCCACTTT
CASPPSSDNSPLHF
>TRBJ2-7|many|.|TRBV10-1
TGCGCCAGCAGTGAGTCGGGGGCGGAATACGAGCAGTACTTC
CASSESGAEYEQYF
>TRBJ1-4|.|TRBD1|TRBV9
TGTGCCAGCAGCTTAGGTCGTGACAGGGTGAAGGAAAAACTGTTTTTT
CASSLGRDRVKEKLFF
>TRBJ2-3|many|.|TRBV2
TGTGCCAGCAGTGTTAGGTATTTGGCGAGTGAGGTTGAAGATACGCAGTATTTT
CASSVRYLASEVEDTQYF
>TRBJ1-5|many|.|TRBV7-9
TGTGCCAGCAGCCTTCCGGGGGGACATCAGCCCCAGCATTTT
CASSLPGGHQPQHF
>TRBJ2-1|many|TRBD2|TRBV2
TGTGCCAGCAGCGAGACTAGCGGGAACTTCTACAATGAGCAGTTCTTC
CASSETSGNFYNEQFF
>TRBJ2-1|many|TRBD2|TRBV25-1
TGTGCCAGCAGTGAAATTAATAGCGGGAGGGATGGTGAGCAGTTCTTC
CASSEINSGRDGEQFF
>TRBJ2-1|many|.|TRBV6-1
TGTGCCAGCACTGGCCTTAGCGGAGGGGGCAATGAGCAGTTCTTC
CASTGLSGGGNEQFF
>TRBJ2-7|many|.|TRBV7-8
TGTGCCAGCAGCTTAGAGTTTGGCTGGGAGCAGTACTTC
CASSLEFGWEQYF
>TRBJ2-7|few|TRBD2|TRBV6-2/TRBV6-3
TGTGCCAGCAGTTACTCGGGGACTAGCGGCTACGAGCAGTACTTC
CASSYSGTSGYEQYF
>TRBJ2-1|many|.|TRBV12-3/TRBV12-4
TGTGCCAGCAGTTTTCTCGTCCTTTACAATGAGCAGTTCTTC
CASSFLVLYNEQFF
>TRBJ2-1|few|TRBD2|TRBV24-1
TGTGCCACCAGTGGTTCTAGCGGGAGCACCTACAATGAGCAGTTCTTC
CATSGSSGSTYNEQFF
>TRBJ1-5|.|.|TRBV18
TGTGCCAGCTCTCTCACGGCGACAGGTCACAATCAGCCCCAGCATTTT
CASSLTATGHNQPQHF
>TRBJ2-3|.|.|TRBV12-3/TRBV12-4
TGTGCCAGCAGTTTATGGGGAACACCCACAGATACGCAGTATTTT
CASSLWGTPTDTQYF
>TRBJ1-1|many|.|TRBV2
TGTGCCAGCAGTGAAGCGCTTGGGGACACTGAAGCTTTCTTT
CASSEALGDTEAFF
>TRBJ2-2|.|.|TRBV29-1
TGCAGCGCTGAAGAATCCGGGGGAGGTACCGGGGAGCTGTTTTTT
CSAEESGGGTGELFF
>TRBJ2-5|many|.|TRBV20-1
TGCAGTGCAAGAAGGACGAATAGATGGGAAGAGACCCAGTACTTC
CSARRTNRWEETQYF
>TRBJ2-7|.|.|TRBV30
TGTGCCTGGAGTGTACGTTATGCCCACGAGCAGTACTTC
CAWSVRYAHEQYF
>TRBJ1-1|many|.|TRBV5-6
TGTGCCAGCAGCCTAGGACGTCGCGAGACTGAAGCTTTCTTT
CASSLGRRETEAFF